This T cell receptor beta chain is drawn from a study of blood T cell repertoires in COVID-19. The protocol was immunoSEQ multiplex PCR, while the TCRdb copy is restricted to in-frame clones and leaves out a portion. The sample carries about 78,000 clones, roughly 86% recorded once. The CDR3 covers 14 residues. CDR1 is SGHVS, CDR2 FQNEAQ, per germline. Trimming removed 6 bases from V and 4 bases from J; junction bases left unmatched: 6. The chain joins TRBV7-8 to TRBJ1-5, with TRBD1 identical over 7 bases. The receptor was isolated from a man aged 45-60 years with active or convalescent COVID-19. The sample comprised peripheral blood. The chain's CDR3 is CASRQGPPNQPQHF. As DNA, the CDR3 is TGTGCCAGCAGACAGGGGCCCCCAAATCAGCCCCAGCATTTT.